This T cell receptor (beta chain) was sequenced for a study of blood T cell repertoires in COVID-19. In the authors' methods: Nucleated cell counts were estimated from reference gene primer amplification. Some clones are missing from TCRdb's copy, which holds only in-frame ones; the method was immunoSEQ multiplex PCR. Clone size and V and J calls were adopted from that table, with D and trimming inferred from the DNA. Here the sample spans 310,000 or so clones, approximately 90% being singletons. This TCR was sampled from a woman in her forties or fifties who had recovered from COVID-19. Sequencing used peripheral blood.

This CDR3 reads CSVEIDRGCTEAFF. CDR3 DNA: TGCAGCGTTGAAATAGACAGGGGGTGCACTGAAGCTTTCTTT. V is TRBV29-1 and J is TRBJ1-1; 9 bases agree with TRBD1. CDR3 length equals 14 residues. Germline V lookup: CDR1 SQVTM, CDR2 ANQGSEA. With 2 bases clipped from V and 4 bases from J, the junction kept 5 bases outside the gene matches.